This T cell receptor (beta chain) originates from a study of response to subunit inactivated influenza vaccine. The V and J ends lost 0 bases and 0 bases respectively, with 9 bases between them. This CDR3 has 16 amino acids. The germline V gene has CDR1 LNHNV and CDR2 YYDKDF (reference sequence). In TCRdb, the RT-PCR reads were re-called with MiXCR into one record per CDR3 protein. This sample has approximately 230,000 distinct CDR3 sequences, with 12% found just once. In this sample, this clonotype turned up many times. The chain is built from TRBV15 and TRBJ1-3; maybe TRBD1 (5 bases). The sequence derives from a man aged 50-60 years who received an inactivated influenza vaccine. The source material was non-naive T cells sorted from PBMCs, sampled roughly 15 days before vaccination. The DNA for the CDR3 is TGTGCCACCAGCAGAGAGGGGCGGTACTCTGGAAACACCATATATTTT. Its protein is CATSREGRYSGNTIYF. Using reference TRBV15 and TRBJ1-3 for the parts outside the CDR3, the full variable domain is DAMVIQNPRYQVTQFGKPVTLSCSQTLNHNVMYWYQQKSSQAPKLLFHYYDKDFNNEADTPDNFQSRRPNTSFCFLDIRSPGLGDTAMYLCATSREGRYSGNTIYFGEGSWLTVV.